The 20 T cell receptor beta chains listed next were all sequenced from one sample in a study of T cell responses to AZD1222 COVID-19 vaccine. Using immunoSEQ multiplex PCR, the repertoire was profiled, and TCRdb retains in-frame clones only, with some absent. The data hold around 110,000 clones, with about 90% observed a single time. Material: peripheral blood, obtained on day 0 of AZD1222 vaccination. The receptor set was obtained from an adult in good health.

This chain joins TRBV18 and TRBJ1-1; D not resolved. This CDR3 is 15 amino acids long. CDR1 and CDR2 from the germline V gene are KGHSH and LQKENI. V was pared by 2 bases and J by 0 bases, with 10 bases between. This CDR3 reads CASSPGPGVNTEAFF. CDR3 nucleotide sequence: TGTGCCAGCTCACCAGGCCCCGGGGTGAACACTGAAGCTTTCTTT.

V usage is TRBV27 and J usage is TRBJ2-6; D may correspond to TRBD1 or TRBD2 (6 bases each). Germline CDR1 is MNHEY and CDR2 is SMNVEV (reference sequence). The V and J ends lost 5 bases and 5 bases respectively, with 22 bases between them. This CDR3 has 18 residues. The CDR3 DNA is TGTGCCAGCAGTCCCCTCCCGGGGGCTGATCGGCGGGCCAACGTCCTGACTTTC. Encoded protein: CASSPLPGADRRANVLTF.

The CDR3 sequence is CASTWGLAGAAAYGYTF. CDR3 coding DNA: TGTGCCAGCACTTGGGGGTTGGCCGGAGCCGCTGCCTATGGCTACACCTTC. This chain links TRBV28 with TRBJ1-2; possibly TRBD1 for D (5 bases). This CDR3 spans 17 amino acids. Germline V gives CDR1 MDHEN, CDR2 SYDVKM. V was trimmed by 7 bases and J by 4 bases, leaving 25 bases between them.

The chain carries TRBV4-3 and TRBJ1-1; 7 bases agree with TRBD1. The CDR3 runs to 14 residues. CDR1 is LGHNA and CDR2 is YSLEER in the germline V gene. The V segment lost 4 bases and the J segment 5 bases; nucleotides outside the gene matches: 7. This CDR3 is CASSLTGIVTEAFF. The CDR3 DNA reads as TGCGCCAGCAGCCTGACAGGGATCGTGACTGAAGCTTTCTTT.

The chain carries TRBV27 and TRBJ1-6; TRBD1 matches at 10 bases. The CDR3 covers 15 residues. Germline V CDR1 and CDR2: MNHEY, SMNVEV (reference sequence). V was pared by 0 bases and J by 7 bases, with 0 bases of the junction left unmatched. CDR3: CASSLSDRGNSPLHF. The DNA for the CDR3 is TGTGCCAGCAGTTTATCGGACAGGGGGAATTCACCCCTCCACTTT.

The chain is built from TRBV19 and TRBJ1-2; D unresolved. This CDR3 has 13 residues. Germline CDR1 reads LNHDA; CDR2 reads SQIVND (reference sequence). The V end was cut by 4 bases, the J end by 4 bases, with 10 bases between. The CDR3 spells CASSRSILYGYTF. As DNA, the CDR3 is TGTGCCAGTAGTAGGAGTATTCTCTATGGCTACACCTTC. Full variable domain (missing parts from reference TRBV19 and TRBJ1-2): DGGITQSPKYLFRKEGQNVTLSCEQNLNHDAMYWYRQDPGQGLRLIYYSQIVNDFQKGDIAEGYSVSREKKESFPLTVTSAQKNPTAFYLCASSRSILYGYTFGSGTRLTVV.

V usage is TRBV14 and J usage is TRBJ2-5; 7 nucleotides agree with TRBD2. The germline gives CDR1 SGHDN, CDR2 FVKESK. The CDR3 has 11 amino acids. Trimming cost V 0 bases and J 12 bases; bases outside gene matches: 1. The CDR3 sequence is CASSQDGGEYF. For the CDR3, the DNA is TGTGCCAGCAGCCAAGATGGGGGGGAGTACTTC.

The genes are TRBV3-1 (or the pseudogene TRBV3-2) and TRBJ2-6; no clear D. The CDR3 is 13 amino acids. CDR1 and CDR2 (germline): LGHDT, YNNKEL (reference sequence). V lost 11 bases to trimming and J lost 2 bases, with 10 bases between them. CDR3 protein: CAALAAGANVLTF. CDR3 sequence (DNA): TGTGCCGCCTTGGCAGCTGGGGCCAACGTCCTGACTTTC.

The chain recombines TRBV12-3 or TRBV12-4 with TRBJ1-1; D remains unclear. The CDR3 sequence is 13 residues long. Trimming shortened V by 2 bases and J by 8 bases, and 12 bases separated the two germline ends. The CDR3 coding sequence is TGTGCCAGCAGTTTACAGGAGGTAACGGAAGCTTTCTTT. It codes for CASSLQEVTEAFF.

CDR3 sequence: CASSPSGQGGDEQYF. As DNA, the CDR3 is TGTGCCAGCTCACCATCTGGACAGGGGGGCGACGAGCAGTACTTC. The genes are TRBV18 and TRBJ2-7; 10 bases line up with TRBD1. The J segment lost 5 bases and the V segment lost 2 bases, leaving 6 bases of the junction unmatched. The germline gives CDR1 KGHSH, CDR2 LQKENI. The CDR3 loop spans 15 amino acids.

The gene calls are TRBV10-2 and TRBJ2-7; no reliable D call. Germline CDR1 reads WSHSY; CDR2 reads SAAADI. V was pared by 5 bases and J by 5 bases, with 16 bases between. The CDR3 runs 14 residues. This CDR3 reads CASSTEGPWDEQYF. The CDR3 DNA reads as TGCGCCAGCAGTACAGAAGGTCCTTGGGACGAGCAGTACTTC.

The V and J genes are TRBV3-1 (or the pseudogene TRBV3-2) and TRBJ1-1; D is uncertain. V lost 4 bases and J lost 8, with 11 bases in between. This CDR3 region has 12 residues. Germline CDR1 and CDR2: LGHDT and YNNKEL (reference sequence). CDR3 in amino acids: CASSLNSQEAFF. CDR3 in DNA: TGTGCCAGCAGCCTGAACTCACAGGAAGCTTTCTTT.

This clone was seen once. The rearrangement links TRBV28 to TRBJ2-6, with a weak D call TRBD2 (6 bases). Looked up from germline, CDR1 is MDHEN and CDR2 is SYDVKM. V was pared by 0 bases and J by 3 bases, with 6 bases between. This CDR3 is built from 15 residues. The CDR3 loop is CASSLWGGGANVLTF. In DNA form, the CDR3 reads TGTGCCAGCAGTTTATGGGGAGGTGGGGCCAACGTCCTGACTTTC.

This chain links TRBV20-1 with TRBJ2-2; D gene uncertain. CDR3 length: 11 residues. V lost 3 bases and J 6 bases, leaving 5 bases between the germline ends. Germline CDR1 reads DFQATT; CDR2 reads SNEGSKA (reference sequence). Here the CDR3 reads CSASPAGELFF. The CDR3 DNA reads TGCAGTGCTAGTCCTGCCGGGGAGCTGTTTTTT.

In nucleotides, the CDR3 is TGTGCCCAAGTAAGGTGGGGGGACTCTGGAAACACCATATATTTT. Amino acid sequence: CAQVRWGDSGNTIYF. This chain uses TRBV30 with TRBJ1-3, with D tentatively TRBD1 (5 bases). The CDR3 has 15 amino acids. Germline-derived CDR1 and CDR2 are GTSNPN and SVGIG (reference sequence). Trimming shortened V by 8 bases and J by 0 bases, and 17 bases separated the two germline ends.

The chain combines TRBV27 with TRBJ1-1; no firm D call. The CDR3 extends over 14 amino acids. CDR1 MNHEY and CDR2 SMNVEV come from the germline V gene (reference sequence). V was shortened by 2 bases and J by 1 base, with 8 bases between the two germline ends. The CDR3 DNA follows: TGTGCCAGCAGTTTAGCCTCCCGGAACACTGAAGCTTTCTTT. Translated: CASSLASRNTEAFF.

This chain connects TRBV7-2 to TRBJ2-1; 10 bases align to TRBD1. Germline V gives CDR1 SGHTA, CDR2 FQGNSA. V lost 1 base, J lost 8 bases, and 8 bases stayed unmatched. This CDR3 contains 16 residues. The DNA of the CDR3 is TGTGCCAGCAGCTTAGAGGGGGACAGGGGATTCGATGAGCAGTTCTTC. Encoded protein: CASSLEGDRGFDEQFF.

DNA for the CDR3: TGTGCCAGCAGCTCGGGACAGGTCCCAACAGATACGCAGTATTTT. Translated: CASSSGQVPTDTQYF. The chain links TRBV11-3 to TRBJ2-3, with 8 bases identical to TRBD1. V was clipped by 4 bases and J by 3 bases; unmatched bases: 6. Germline V gene data show CDR1 as SGHNT and CDR2 as YENEEA. This CDR3 contains 15 residues.

About this clone itself: This sample includes further DNA sequences coding for the same CDR3. V is TRBV5-1 and J is TRBJ2-7; 8 bases are a match to TRBD2. V was pared by 0 bases and J by 2 bases, with 4 bases of the junction left unmatched. Germline CDR1 reads SGHRS; CDR2 reads YFSETQ. The CDR3 length is 15 residues. This CDR3 is CASSLGIAGTYEQYF. DNA for the CDR3: TGCGCCAGCAGCTTGGGAATAGCGGGAACCTACGAGCAGTACTTC.

The rearrangement joins TRBV30 to TRBJ2-7, with a tentative D call TRBD2 (5 bases). The CDR3 extends over 12 amino acids. Trimming removed 3 bases from V and 2 bases from J, with 8 bases in between. Looked up from germline, CDR1 is GTSNPN and CDR2 is SVGIG (reference sequence). CDR3 nucleotide sequence: TGTGCCTGGAGAGACTACACCTACGAGCAGTACTTC. Its translation is CAWRDYTYEQYF.